These 21 T cell receptor beta chains originate from one sample sequenced in a study of T cells in Graves' hyperthyroidism and ophthalmopathy. Using RNA transcripts as the source, TCR beta CDR3 regions were amplified. Carried out on the TCR CDR3, a first-round RT-PCR used the HTBI primer set. TCRdb reanalysed the multiplex PCR reads using MiXCR and keeps one entry per CDR3 protein. The data contain approximately 400,000 distinct CDR3 sequences, 11% to 15% of them singletons. What was sequenced was blood. The receptors were gathered from a man aged 45-60 years with Graves' ophthalmopathy.

This clonotype was detected many times. This chain joins TRBV14 and TRBJ2-3; the D gene is possibly TRBD1 (6 bases). CDR1 is SGHDN, CDR2 FVKESK, per germline. CDR3 length: 17 amino acids. V was cut by 0 bases and J by 2 bases, with 15 bases left in between. The CDR3 reads CASSQESWTANTDTQYF. The CDR3 DNA is TGTGCCAGCAGCCAAGAATCTTGGACAGCCAACACAGATACGCAGTATTTT.

V usage is TRBV20-1 and J usage is TRBJ2-7, with 12 positions matching TRBD2. Trimming took 7 bases from V and 3 from J; bases not matched to a gene: 7. Germline CDR1 is DFQATT and CDR2 is SNEGSKA (reference sequence). The CDR3 consists of 14 residues. In DNA form, the CDR3 reads TGCAGTGATAGTCTGACTAGCGGGGGCTACGAGCAGTACTTC. It yields the protein CSDSLTSGGYEQYF.

The sample holds many counts of this clonotype. The chain links TRBV7-8 to TRBJ1-1, with 12 nucleotides matching TRBD1. The germline CDR1 and CDR2 sequences are SGHVS and FQNEAQ. This CDR3 has 16 residues. With V trimmed by 6 bases and J by 1 base, 6 bases remained unmatched. The CDR3 protein is CASSSGTGGGNTEAFF. The DNA of the CDR3 is TGTGCCAGCAGTTCCGGGACAGGGGGCGGGAACACTGAAGCTTTCTTT.

This clonotype came up many times. The chain uses TRBV5-1 and TRBJ1-4; 7 nucleotides align to TRBD1. V lost 4 bases to trimming and J lost 8 bases; unmatched junction nucleotides: 8. Germline CDR1 SGHRS, CDR2 YFSETQ. This CDR3 has 14 amino acids. The CDR3 nucleotides are TGCGCCAGCAGCCCCTCAGGGGGAGGCGAAAAACTGTTTTTT. Amino acid sequence: CASSPSGGGEKLFF.

This clonotype has at least ten counts. The chain carries TRBV27 and TRBJ2-3; 12 bases match TRBD2. Trimming at V came to 5 bases and at J to 6 bases, leaving 9 bases not matched to a gene. The CDR3 has 16 amino acids. Germline V gene sequence: CDR1 MNHEY, CDR2 SMNVEV (reference sequence). The CDR3 is CASSQFGTSGPDTQYF. The DNA of the CDR3 is TGTGCCAGCAGTCAATTTGGGACTAGCGGGCCGGATACGCAGTATTTT.

The V call is TRBV5-1, the J call TRBJ2-1; 9 bases align to TRBD1. The CDR3 extends over 15 amino acids. The junction had 10 bases not matched to a gene; V was cut back by 4 bases and J by 8 bases. Looked up from germline, CDR1 is SGHRS and CDR2 is YFSETQ. Here the CDR3 reads CASSGTGTGFYEQFF. The CDR3 coding sequence is TGCGCCAGCAGCGGAACCGGGACAGGGTTCTATGAGCAGTTCTTC.

The chain has TRBV5-6 and TRBJ2-4; D could derive from TRBD1 or TRBD2 (6 bases each). Germline-derived CDR1 and CDR2 are SGHDT and YYEEEE. The CDR3 is made up of 15 amino acids. Deletions cut 4 bases from V and 0 bases from J, with 11 bases between. The CDR3 DNA reads TGTGCCAGCAGCATTGGAGGGGGAGCCAAAAACATTCAGTACTTC. It translates to CASSIGGGAKNIQYF.

This clonotype occurred many times. This rearrangement joins TRBV6-1 to TRBJ1-2; 10 bases align to TRBD1. This CDR3 contains 16 residues. The junction had 7 bases not matched to a gene; V was cut back by 5 bases and J by 1 base. Looked up from germline, CDR1 is MNHNS and CDR2 is SASEGT. The CDR3 sequence is CASSLTGGSDNYGYTF. The DNA of the CDR3 is TGTGCCAGCAGTCTGACAGGGGGCTCTGATAACTATGGCTACACCTTC.

This clonotype came up many times. The genes are TRBV2 and TRBJ2-1; 12 bases line up with TRBD2. The CDR3 contains 14 residues. Looked up from germline, CDR1 is SNHLY and CDR2 is FYNNEI. The V gene end was trimmed by 4 bases and the J gene end by 7 bases; junction bases not matched to a gene: 2. CDR3: CASSVLAGGNEQFF. In DNA, the CDR3 is TGTGCCAGCAGTGTCCTAGCGGGAGGGAATGAGCAGTTCTTC.

The rearrangement uses TRBV19 and TRBJ2-5; a possible D gene is TRBD2 (7 bases). The CDR3 contains 15 residues. Per the germline V gene, CDR1 is LNHDA and CDR2 is SQIVND (reference sequence). V gave up 1 base and J gave up 5 bases, with 14 bases separating them. The CDR3 spells CASSIVVGGHETQYF. The CDR3 DNA follows: TGTGCCAGTAGTATAGTAGTGGGGGGGCATGAGACCCAGTACTTC. The complete variable domain, with remaining parts taken from reference TRBV19 and TRBJ2-5, reads DGGITQSPKYLFRKEGQNVTLSCEQNLNHDAMYWYRQDPGQGLRLIYYSQIVNDFQKGDIAEGYSVSREKKESFPLTVTSAQKNPTAFYLCASSIVVGGHETQYFGPGTRLLVL.

This clonotype was observed a few times. This chain connects TRBV29-1 to TRBJ2-3; TRBD2 matches 8 bases. This CDR3 comprises 15 residues. The V and J ends lost 7 bases and 1 base, in that order; junction bases with no gene match: 10. CDR1 and CDR2 (germline): SQVTM, ANQGSEA. CDR3 nucleotides: TGCAGCGCACTCAGCGGGAGCAGGGGCACAGATACGCAGTATTTT. Protein sequence: CSALSGSRGTDTQYF.

This clonotype was detected ten times or more. The V gene is TRBV29-1, the J gene TRBJ2-7; D not certain. From germline, CDR1 is SQVTM and CDR2 ANQGSEA. Trimming cost V 4 bases and J 5 bases, with 12 bases left between them. The CDR3 length is 12 residues. CDR3 nucleotide sequence: TGCAGCGTTGGACCGGTCGTAGACGAGCAGTACTTC. Amino acids: CSVGPVVDEQYF.

The chain carries TRBV5-1 and TRBJ2-5; tentatively, D is TRBD2 (6 bases). Trimming took 4 bases from V and 2 from J, leaving 12 bases between them. The CDR3 totals 14 residues. Germline loops: CDR1 SGHRS, CDR2 YFSETQ. The CDR3 spells CASSAGLVQETQYF. CDR3 bases: TGCGCCAGCAGCGCGGGACTTGTACAAGAGACCCAGTACTTC.

In its sample, this clonotype was seen many times. V gene TRBV28 combines with J gene TRBJ2-2; D is undetermined. The germline gives CDR1 MDHEN, CDR2 SYDVKM. V dropped 4 bases and J dropped 4 bases, with 13 bases sitting between them. This CDR3 has 15 amino acids. CDR3 sequence: CASSSVPPTTGELFF. The CDR3 coding sequence is TGTGCCAGCAGTTCCGTTCCTCCTACCACCGGGGAGCTGTTTTTT.

In its sample, this clonotype was seen a few times. The rearrangement uses TRBV12-3 or TRBV12-4 and TRBJ2-6; D gene unclear. This CDR3 contains 17 residues. The V end was cut by 2 bases, the J end by 0 bases, with 11 bases between. The CDR3 region is CASSLKLTGSGANVLTF. The CDR3 DNA reads as TGTGCCAGCAGTTTAAAGTTGACTGGCTCTGGGGCCAACGTCCTGACTTTC.

Only a few counts were recorded for this clonotype. V is TRBV30 and J is TRBJ1-4, with 9 bases matching TRBD1. The CDR3 spans 14 residues. The trim removed 2 bases at V and 5 bases at J, leaving 3 bases unmatched. CDR1 and CDR2 (germline): GTSNPN, SVGIG (reference sequence). The CDR3 here is CAWSPGTGNEKLFF. CDR3 DNA sequence: TGTGCCTGGAGTCCAGGGACAGGGAATGAAAAACTGTTTTTT.

The chain uses TRBV6-1 and TRBJ2-1, with 14 nucleotides matching TRBD2. The V and J ends lost 6 bases and 10 bases, in that order; junction bases with no gene match: 8. The CDR3 covers 15 residues. CDR1 and CDR2 (germline): MNHNS, SASEGT. CDR3 in DNA: TGTGCCAGCAGCCTGGGACTAGCGGGAGTGGGGGAGCAGTTCTTC. It encodes CASSLGLAGVGEQFF.

The chain recombines TRBV14 with TRBJ2-1; 7 nucleotides match TRBD2. The germline V gene has CDR1 SGHDN and CDR2 FVKESK. Trimming cost V 1 base and J 9 bases; bases outside gene matches: 9. This CDR3 has 15 residues. The CDR3 sequence is CASSQVGGSVVEQFF. In DNA, the CDR3 is TGTGCCAGCAGCCAAGTTGGCGGGAGTGTGGTTGAGCAGTTCTTC.

V is TRBV24-1 and J is TRBJ2-7; perhaps TRBD1 as D (7 bases). Trimming removed 9 bases at V and 4 bases at J, with 12 bases between. The CDR3 extends over 12 amino acids. The germline V gene encodes CDR1 KGHDR and CDR2 SFDVKD. CDR3 coding DNA: TGTGCCACCCCCTCAGGGGGGTACGAGCAGTACTTC. Translating it yields CATPSGGYEQYF.

This clonotype was counted at least ten times. The V and J genes are TRBV19 and TRBJ2-1; the D call may be TRBD1 or TRBD2 (5 bases each). Trimming removed 2 bases at V and 6 bases at J, with 14 bases between. This CDR3 has 15 residues. Germline V gene sequence: CDR1 LNHDA, CDR2 SQIVND (reference sequence). CDR3 nucleotide sequence: TGTGCCAGTAGTATAATACCGGGACGAATCAATGAGCAGTTCTTC. This encodes CASSIIPGRINEQFF.

This clonotype was seen ten or more times. The chain joins TRBV10-3 to TRBJ2-7, with 9 bases identical to TRBD1. Trimming cost V 4 bases and J 2 bases; bases outside gene matches: 9. This CDR3 has 16 residues. Germline V lookup: CDR1 ENHRY, CDR2 SYGVKD. The CDR3 sequence is CAISANEGQGAYEQYF. In nucleotides, the CDR3 is TGTGCCATCAGTGCAAACGAGGGACAGGGAGCCTACGAGCAGTACTTC.